These 5 T cell receptor beta chains originate from one sample sequenced in a study of OX40 agonist ivuxolimab in advanced cancers. The repertoire was sequenced with immunoSEQ multiplex PCR; TCRdb's copy has only in-frame clones and lacks some. Among some 66,000 clones listed, 83% were seen once. Sequencing was performed on CD4+ or CD8+ T cells sorted from blood, taken in a trial of the OX40 agonist ivuxolimab. Every receptor here comes from an adult with an advanced solid tumor such as melanoma, head and neck, liver or kidney cancer.

V is TRBV27 and J is TRBJ2-4; 9 bases line up with TRBD1. Per germline, CDR1 MNHEY and CDR2 SMNVEV (reference sequence). This CDR3 comprises 18 residues. V gave up 5 bases and J gave up 1 base; unmatched junction bases: 12. In DNA form, the CDR3 reads TGTGCCAGCAGTCCAACCGGGACAGGGATTAGGGCCAAAAACATTCAGTACTTC. Translation gives CASSPTGTGIRAKNIQYF.

The chain is built from TRBV18 and TRBJ2-5; D unclear. Germline V gene lookup returns CDR1 KGHSH and CDR2 LQKENI. The CDR3 loop spans 12 amino acids. V was shortened by 2 bases and J by 5 bases, with 6 bases between the two germline ends. For the CDR3, the DNA is TGTGCCAGCTCACCAGTCTCGGAGACCCAGTACTTC. Translating gives CASSPVSETQYF.

J is TRBJ2-7 and V is TRBV25-1, with D possibly being TRBD2 (6 bases). V lost 0 bases, J lost 5 bases, and 8 bases lay in between. From germline, CDR1 is MGHDK and CDR2 SYGVNS. This CDR3 contains 13 residues. CDR3 in amino acids: CASSEYRGNEQYF. CDR3 nucleotide sequence: TGTGCCAGCAGTGAATATCGGGGGAACGAGCAGTACTTC.

V is TRBV27 and J is TRBJ2-7, with TRBD2 matching 16 bases. From germline, CDR1 is MNHEY and CDR2 SMNVEV (reference sequence). The CDR3 runs to 17 residues. With V trimmed by 3 bases and J by 4 bases, 6 bases remained unmatched. CDR3 region: CASSFGTSGRGGYEQYF. The CDR3 DNA reads TGTGCCAGCAGTTTCGGGACTAGCGGGAGGGGAGGTTACGAGCAGTACTTC.

V gene TRBV11-2 combines with J gene TRBJ2-1; 7 bases line up with TRBD1. The CDR3 length is 17 residues. Losses at the gene ends were 0 bases for V and 0 bases for J; bases not matched to a gene: 5. Germline V gene sequence: CDR1 SGHAT, CDR2 FQNNGV. CDR3 loop: CASSLEGQLSSYNEQFF. CDR3 coding DNA: TGTGCCAGCAGCTTAGAGGGACAGTTAAGCTCCTACAATGAGCAGTTCTTC.